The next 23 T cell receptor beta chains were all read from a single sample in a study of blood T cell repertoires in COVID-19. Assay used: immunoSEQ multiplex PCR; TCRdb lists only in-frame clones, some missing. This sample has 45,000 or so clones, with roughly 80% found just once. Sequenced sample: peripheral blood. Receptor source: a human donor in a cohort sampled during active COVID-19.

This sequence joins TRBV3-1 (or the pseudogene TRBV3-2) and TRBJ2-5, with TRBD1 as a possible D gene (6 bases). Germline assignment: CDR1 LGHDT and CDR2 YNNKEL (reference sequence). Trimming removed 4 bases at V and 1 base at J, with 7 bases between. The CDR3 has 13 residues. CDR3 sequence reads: CASSPRGQETQYF. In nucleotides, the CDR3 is TGTGCCAGCAGCCCCAGGGGCCAAGAGACCCAGTACTTC.

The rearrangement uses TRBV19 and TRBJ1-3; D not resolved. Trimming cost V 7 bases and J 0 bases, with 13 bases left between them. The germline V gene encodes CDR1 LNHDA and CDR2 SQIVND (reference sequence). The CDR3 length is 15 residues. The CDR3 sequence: CASTPERGSGNTIYF. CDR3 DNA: TGTGCCAGTACCCCCGAGAGAGGCTCTGGAAACACCATATATTTT. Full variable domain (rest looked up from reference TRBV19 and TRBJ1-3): DGGITQSPKYLFRKEGQNVTLSCEQNLNHDAMYWYRQDPGQGLRLIYYSQIVNDFQKGDIAEGYSVSREKKESFPLTVTSAQKNPTAFYLCASTPERGSGNTIYFGEGSWLTVV.

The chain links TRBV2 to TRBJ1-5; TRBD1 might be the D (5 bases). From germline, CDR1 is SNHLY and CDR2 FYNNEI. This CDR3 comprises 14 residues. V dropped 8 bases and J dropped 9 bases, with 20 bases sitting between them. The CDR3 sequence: CASGQSTAKGPQHF. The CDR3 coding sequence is TGTGCCAGCGGTCAATCGACAGCGAAAGGGCCCCAGCATTTT.

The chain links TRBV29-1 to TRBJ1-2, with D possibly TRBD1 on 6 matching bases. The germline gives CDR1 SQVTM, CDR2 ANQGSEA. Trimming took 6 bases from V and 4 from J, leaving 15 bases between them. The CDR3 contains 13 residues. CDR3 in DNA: TGCAGCGTGGCCCAGGGGTTTGGCTATGGCTACACCTTC. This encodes CSVAQGFGYGYTF.

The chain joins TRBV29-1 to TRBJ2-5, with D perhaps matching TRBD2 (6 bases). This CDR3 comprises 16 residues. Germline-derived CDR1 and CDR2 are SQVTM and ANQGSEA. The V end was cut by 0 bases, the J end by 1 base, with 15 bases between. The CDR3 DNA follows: TGCAGCGTTGAAGATGTCGGGGGACCCTCCCAAGAGACCCAGTACTTC. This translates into CSVEDVGGPSQETQYF.

The CDR3 here is CASSESGDTQYF. The CDR3 DNA reads TGTGCCAGCAGTGAATCCGGAGATACGCAGTATTTT. The V and J genes are TRBV2 and TRBJ2-3; D not certain. Germline assignment: CDR1 SNHLY and CDR2 FYNNEI. Trimming cost V 2 bases and J 5 bases, with 5 bases left between them. This CDR3 is 12 amino acids long.

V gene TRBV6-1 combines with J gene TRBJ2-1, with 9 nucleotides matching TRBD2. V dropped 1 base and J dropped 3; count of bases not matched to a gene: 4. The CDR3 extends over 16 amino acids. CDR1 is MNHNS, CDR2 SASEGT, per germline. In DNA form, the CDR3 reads TGTGCCAGCAGTGAAGATATAGCGGGAGTCTACAATGAGCAGTTCTTC. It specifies CASSEDIAGVYNEQFF.

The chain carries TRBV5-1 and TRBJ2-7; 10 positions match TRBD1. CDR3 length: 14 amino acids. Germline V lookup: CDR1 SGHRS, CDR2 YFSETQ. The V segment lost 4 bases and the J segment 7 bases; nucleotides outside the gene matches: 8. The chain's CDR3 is CASSAGTGELEQYF. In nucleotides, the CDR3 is TGCGCCAGCAGCGCCGGGACAGGGGAGCTAGAGCAGTACTTC.

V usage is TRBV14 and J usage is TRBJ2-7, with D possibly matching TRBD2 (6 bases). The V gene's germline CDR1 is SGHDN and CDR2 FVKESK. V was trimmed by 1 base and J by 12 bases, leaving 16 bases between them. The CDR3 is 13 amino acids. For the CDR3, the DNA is TGTGCCAGCAGCCAAGTGGCAAGCGGGCCTTGGTACTTC. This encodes CASSQVASGPWYF.

The CDR3: CASSDSVRSSPLHF. The CDR3, as DNA: TGTGCCAGCAGTGACAGCGTCCGGAGTTCACCCCTCCACTTT. This chain links TRBV2 with TRBJ1-6; D gene unclear. In germline, CDR1 is SNHLY, CDR2 FYNNEI. V was pared by 3 bases and J by 9 bases, with 12 bases between. The CDR3 has 14 amino acids.

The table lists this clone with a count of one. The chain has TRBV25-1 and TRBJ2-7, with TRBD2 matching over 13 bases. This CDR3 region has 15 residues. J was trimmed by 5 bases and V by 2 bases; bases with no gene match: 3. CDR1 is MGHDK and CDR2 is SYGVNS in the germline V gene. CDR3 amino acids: CASSEVGTSGNEQYF. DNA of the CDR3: TGTGCCAGCAGTGAAGTTGGGACTAGCGGGAACGAGCAGTACTTC.

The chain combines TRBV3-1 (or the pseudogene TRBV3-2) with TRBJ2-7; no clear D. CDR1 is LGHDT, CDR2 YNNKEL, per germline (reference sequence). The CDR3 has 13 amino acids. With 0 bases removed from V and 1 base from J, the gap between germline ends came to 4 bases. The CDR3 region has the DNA TGTGCCAGCAGCCAAGATAATTCCTACGAGCAGTACTTC. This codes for CASSQDNSYEQYF.

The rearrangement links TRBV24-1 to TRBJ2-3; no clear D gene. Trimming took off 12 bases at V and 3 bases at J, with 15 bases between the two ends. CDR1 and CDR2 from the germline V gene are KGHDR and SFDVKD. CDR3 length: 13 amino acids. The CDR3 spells CAAQSSLTDTQYF. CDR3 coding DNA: TGTGCCGCCCAATCATCCCTAACAGATACGCAGTATTTT.

The CDR3 loop is CASSLAPVTPEGAQYF. The DNA for the CDR3 is TGTGCCAGCAGCTTGGCCCCGGTCACCCCTGAGGGGGCCCAGTACTTC. The J gene is TRBJ2-5, the V gene TRBV5-4, with a possible D match to TRBD1 (6 bases). CDR3 length: 16 amino acids. V gave up 0 bases and J gave up 9 bases, with 21 bases separating them. Germline V gene lookup returns CDR1 SGHNT and CDR2 YYREEE (reference sequence).

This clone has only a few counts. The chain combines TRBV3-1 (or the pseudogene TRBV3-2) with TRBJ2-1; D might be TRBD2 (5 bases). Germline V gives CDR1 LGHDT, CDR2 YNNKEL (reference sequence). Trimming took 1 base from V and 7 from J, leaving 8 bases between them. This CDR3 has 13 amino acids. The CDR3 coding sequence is TGTGCCAGCAGCCAAGGCGAGGGAAATGAGCAGTTCTTC. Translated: CASSQGEGNEQFF.

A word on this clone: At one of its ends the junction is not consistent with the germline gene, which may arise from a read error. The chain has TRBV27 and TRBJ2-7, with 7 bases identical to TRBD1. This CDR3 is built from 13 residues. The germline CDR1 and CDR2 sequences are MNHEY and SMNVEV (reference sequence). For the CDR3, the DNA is TGTGCCAGCAGCAAATCTCTCCGGGACAGAGCCGACTTC. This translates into CASSKSLRDRADF.

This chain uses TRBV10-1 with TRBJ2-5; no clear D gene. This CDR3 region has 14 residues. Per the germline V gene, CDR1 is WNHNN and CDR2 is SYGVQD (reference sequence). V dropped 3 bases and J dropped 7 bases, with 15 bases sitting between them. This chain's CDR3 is CASSEALSPATQYF. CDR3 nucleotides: TGCGCCAGCAGTGAAGCATTGAGCCCTGCGACCCAGTACTTC.

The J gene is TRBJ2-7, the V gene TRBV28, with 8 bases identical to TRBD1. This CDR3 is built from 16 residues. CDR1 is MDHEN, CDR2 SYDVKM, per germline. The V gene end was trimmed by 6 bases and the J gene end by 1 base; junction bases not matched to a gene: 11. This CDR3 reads CASRGPGGMSSYEQYF. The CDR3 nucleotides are TGTGCCAGCAGGGGGCCAGGGGGCATGTCGTCCTACGAGCAGTACTTC. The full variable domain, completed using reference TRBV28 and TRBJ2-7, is DVKVTQSSRYLVKRTGEKVFLECVQDMDHENMFWYRQDPGLGLRLIYFSYDVKMKEKGDIPEGYSVSREKKERFSLILESASTNQTSMYLCASRGPGGMSSYEQYFGPGTRLTVT.

The CDR3 nucleotides read TGCGCCAGCAGTCTAAATCGGGGGCGGGAGGGTGAGCAGTTCTTC. Its translation is CASSLNRGREGEQFF. The V and J genes are TRBV5-1 and TRBJ2-1; 9 bases map to TRBD2. This CDR3 is built from 15 residues. Trimming took 5 bases from V and 9 from J; bases not matched to a gene: 12. Germline CDR1 SGHRS, CDR2 YFSETQ.

The DNA of the CDR3 is TGTGCCAGCAGCTTAGATTCGGTACAGGGGGCCGATACGCAGTATTTT. Protein sequence: CASSLDSVQGADTQYF. V is TRBV11-3 and J is TRBJ2-3; 9 bases agree with TRBD1. V lost 0 bases to trimming and J lost 6 bases; unmatched junction nucleotides: 7. Per the germline V gene, CDR1 is SGHNT and CDR2 is YENEEA. The CDR3 has 16 residues.

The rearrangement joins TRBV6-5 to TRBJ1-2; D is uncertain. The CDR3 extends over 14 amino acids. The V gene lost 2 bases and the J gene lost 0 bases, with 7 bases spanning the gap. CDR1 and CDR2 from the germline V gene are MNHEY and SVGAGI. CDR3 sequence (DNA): TGTGCCAGCAGTTACAGCCCTTCTAACTATGGCTACACCTTC. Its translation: CASSYSPSNYGYTF.

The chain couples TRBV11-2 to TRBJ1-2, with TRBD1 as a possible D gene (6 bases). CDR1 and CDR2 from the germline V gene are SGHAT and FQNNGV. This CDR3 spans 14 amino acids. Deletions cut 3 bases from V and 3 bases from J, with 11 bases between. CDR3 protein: CASSLAGGHYGYTF. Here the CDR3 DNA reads TGTGCCAGCAGCTTGGCGGGGGGGCACTATGGCTACACCTTC.

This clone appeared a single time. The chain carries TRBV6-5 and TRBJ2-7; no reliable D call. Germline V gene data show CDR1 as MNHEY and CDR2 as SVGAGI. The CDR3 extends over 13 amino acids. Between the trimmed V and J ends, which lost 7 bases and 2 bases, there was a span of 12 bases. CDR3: CASTSVATYEQYF. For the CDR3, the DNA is TGTGCCAGCACCTCGGTAGCCACCTACGAGCAGTACTTC.